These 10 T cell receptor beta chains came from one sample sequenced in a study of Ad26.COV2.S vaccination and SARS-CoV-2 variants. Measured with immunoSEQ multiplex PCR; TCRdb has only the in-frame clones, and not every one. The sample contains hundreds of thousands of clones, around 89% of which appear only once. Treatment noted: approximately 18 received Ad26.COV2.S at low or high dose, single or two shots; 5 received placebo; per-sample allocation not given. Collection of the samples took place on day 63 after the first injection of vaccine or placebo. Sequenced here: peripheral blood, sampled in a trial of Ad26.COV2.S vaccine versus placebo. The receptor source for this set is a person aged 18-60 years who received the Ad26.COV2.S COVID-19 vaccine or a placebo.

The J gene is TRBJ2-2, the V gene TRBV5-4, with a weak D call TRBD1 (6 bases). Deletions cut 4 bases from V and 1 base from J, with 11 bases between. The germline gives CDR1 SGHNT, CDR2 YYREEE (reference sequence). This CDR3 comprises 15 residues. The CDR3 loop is CASSVGQMNTGELFF. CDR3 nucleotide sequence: TGTGCCAGCAGCGTAGGACAGATGAACACCGGGGAGCTGTTTTTT.

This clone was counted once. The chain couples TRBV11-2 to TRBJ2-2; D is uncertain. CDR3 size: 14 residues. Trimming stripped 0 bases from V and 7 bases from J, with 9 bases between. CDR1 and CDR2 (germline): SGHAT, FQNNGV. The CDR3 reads CASSLDLNGGELFF. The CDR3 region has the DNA TGTGCCAGCAGCTTAGATCTAAACGGCGGGGAGCTGTTTTTT. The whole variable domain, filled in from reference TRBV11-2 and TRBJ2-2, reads EAGVAQSPRYKIIEKRQSVAFWCNPISGHATLYWYQQILGQGPKLLIQFQNNGVVDDSQLPKDRFSAERLKGVDSTLKIQPAKLEDSAVYLCASSLDLNGGELFFGEGSRLTVL.

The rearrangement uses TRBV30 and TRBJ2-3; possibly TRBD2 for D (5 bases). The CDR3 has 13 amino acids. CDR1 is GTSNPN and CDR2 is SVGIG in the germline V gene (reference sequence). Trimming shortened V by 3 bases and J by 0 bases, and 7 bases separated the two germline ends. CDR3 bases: TGTGCCTGGAGCCGGACTAGCACAGATACGCAGTATTTT. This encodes CAWSRTSTDTQYF.

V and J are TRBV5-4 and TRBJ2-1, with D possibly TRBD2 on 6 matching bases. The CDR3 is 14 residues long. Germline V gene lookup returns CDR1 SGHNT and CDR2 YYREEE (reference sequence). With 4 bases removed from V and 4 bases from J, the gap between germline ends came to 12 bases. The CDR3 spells CASSVKGLYNEQFF. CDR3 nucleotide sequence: TGTGCCAGCAGCGTAAAGGGACTTTACAATGAGCAGTTCTTC.

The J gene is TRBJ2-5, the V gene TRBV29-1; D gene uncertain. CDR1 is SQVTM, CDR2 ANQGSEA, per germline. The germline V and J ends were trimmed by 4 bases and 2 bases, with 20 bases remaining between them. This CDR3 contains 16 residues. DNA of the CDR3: TGCAGCGTTGGAAACACGCCGGAGCCCATGCAAGAGACCCAGTACTTC. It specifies CSVGNTPEPMQETQYF.

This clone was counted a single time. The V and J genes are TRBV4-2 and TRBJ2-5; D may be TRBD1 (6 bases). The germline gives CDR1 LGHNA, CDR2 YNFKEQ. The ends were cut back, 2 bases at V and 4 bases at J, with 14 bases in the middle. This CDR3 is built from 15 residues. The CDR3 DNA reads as TGTGCCAGCAGCCAATTGAGGGGGAGCGGAGAGACCCAGTACTTC. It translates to CASSQLRGSGETQYF.

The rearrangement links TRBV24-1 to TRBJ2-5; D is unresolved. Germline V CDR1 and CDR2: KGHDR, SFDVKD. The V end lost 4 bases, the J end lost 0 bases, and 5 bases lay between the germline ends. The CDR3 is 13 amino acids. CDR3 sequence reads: CATSEWDQETQYF. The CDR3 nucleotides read TGTGCCACCAGTGAGTGGGACCAAGAGACCCAGTACTTC.

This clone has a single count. CDR3 protein: CASSLEGFRETQYF. The CDR3 DNA sequence: TGCGCCAGCAGCTTGGAAGGGTTTCGTGAGACCCAGTACTTC. The V call is TRBV5-1, the J call TRBJ2-5; no firm D call. This CDR3 has 14 amino acids. Germline CDR1 reads SGHRS; CDR2 reads YFSETQ. V was clipped by 0 bases and J by 5 bases, with 11 bases between them.

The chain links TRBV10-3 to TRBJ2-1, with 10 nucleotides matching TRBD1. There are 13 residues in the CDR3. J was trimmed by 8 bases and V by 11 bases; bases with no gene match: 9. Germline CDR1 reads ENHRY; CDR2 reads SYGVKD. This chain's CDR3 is CAHRDRGFDEQFF. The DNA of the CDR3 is TGTGCCCACCGGGACAGGGGTTTCGATGAGCAGTTCTTC.

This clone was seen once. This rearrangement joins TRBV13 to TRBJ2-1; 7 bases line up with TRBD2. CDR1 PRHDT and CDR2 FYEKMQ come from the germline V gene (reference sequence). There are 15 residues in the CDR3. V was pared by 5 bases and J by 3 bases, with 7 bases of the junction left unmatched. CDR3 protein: CASSPEERGYNEQFF. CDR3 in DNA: TGTGCCAGCAGCCCCGAGGAGCGGGGCTACAATGAGCAGTTCTTC.